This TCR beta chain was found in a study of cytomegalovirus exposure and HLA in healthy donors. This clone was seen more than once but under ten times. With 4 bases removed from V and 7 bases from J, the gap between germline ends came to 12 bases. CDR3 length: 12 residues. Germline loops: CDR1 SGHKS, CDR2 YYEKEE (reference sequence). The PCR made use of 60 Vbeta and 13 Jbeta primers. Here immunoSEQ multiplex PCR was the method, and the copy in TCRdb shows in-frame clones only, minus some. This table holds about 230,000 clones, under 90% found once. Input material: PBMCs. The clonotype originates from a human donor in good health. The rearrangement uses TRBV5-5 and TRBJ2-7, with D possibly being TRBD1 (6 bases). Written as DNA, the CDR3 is TGTGCCAGCAGCCGGTGGGGGCATGAGCAGTACTTC. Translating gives CASSRWGHEQYF. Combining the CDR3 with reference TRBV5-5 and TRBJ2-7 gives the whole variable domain DAGVTQSPTHLIKTRGQQVTLRCSPISGHKSVSWYQQVLGQGPQFIFQYYEKEERGRGNFPDRFSARQFPNYSSELNVNALLLGDSALYLCASSRWGHEQYFGPGTRLTVT.